This T cell receptor (beta chain) was observed in a study of vaccination effects on CD4 cells after COVID-19 (dated by TCRdb to the early 2020s). Concerning the study at large: Two doses of either the BNT162b2 or the mRNA-1273 mRNA SARS-CoV-2 vaccine were administered to participants. The study compared SARS-CoV-2 spike-specific CD4+ TCR repertoires before and after mRNA vaccination in COVID-19 convalescent patients and infection-naive vaccine recipients. The full study included over 8 COVID-19 convalescent patients and several SARS-CoV-2-naive healthy vaccine recipients. In the study, cultures from other donors were sequenced using the Oncomine TCR Beta short-read assay on an Illumina iSeq 100.

As concerns this clone: Its antigen is currently not known. No base quality information exists; no much larger clone differs at one position.

Libraries were made using the immunoSEQ multiplex PCR assay. DNA from the CD4+ T cells that had been cultured and isolated underwent TCR beta CDR3 sequencing. The published analysis was carried out like this. Non-productive TCR sequences were removed and reads were trimmed to the CDR3 region, keeping CDR3s of at least 7 amino acids. The MANAFEST web app was used to pick out antigen-specific clonotypes by comparing their expansion in peptide wells with that in reference cultures. To be called positive, a clone needed expansion at FDR<0.05 compared with the reference and with all other wells, an odds ratio greater than 5, and a frequency greater than 0.1% in two replicate wells. Cross-reactive clonotypes were defined as significantly expanded in SARS-CoV-2 spike wells and in at least one common cold coronavirus spike condition. CDR3 similarity was assessed by Levenshtein distance using the stringdist R package, and unrooted trees were constructed with ape in R 3.6.1. Not all clones reach the TCRdb copy of this immuneACCESS table, which keeps in-frame sequences only. Checked studies attribute under half of the gap to unresolved V genes and leave the rest unexplained. V and J calls and clone size follow that table, whereas D and trimming were derived from the DNA. Here the sample has around 28,000 clones; around 80% occur a single time. About 30% of the sample belongs to the ten largest clones.

In the ViraFEST assay, PBMC were stimulated with viral peptide pools, and antigen-specific CD4+ T cell clonotypes were then identified by expansion using TCR sequencing. After approximately 11 days of culture, CD4+ T cells were isolated with the EasySep CD4+ T cell isolation kit. Negative nucleocapsid antibody results before and after vaccination confirmed that the healthy vaccine recipients had no prior SARS-CoV-2 infection. Two million PBMC per well were cultured with about 10 ug/ml peptides in IMDM containing 5% human AB serum, roughly 9.5 IU/ml IL-2 and gentamicin. On days 3 and 7, half of the culture medium was replaced with fresh IL-2-containing medium. Unless otherwise noted, each peptide stimulation condition was cultured in triplicate wells. Using Ficoll-Paque Plus gradient centrifugation, PBMC were separated from whole blood and then either used fresh or cryopreserved at -140C. Overlapping peptide pools spanned the spike proteins of SARS-CoV-2 and the common cold coronaviruses HCoV-NL63, HCoV-OC43 and HCoV-229E. Genomic DNA was extracted from cultured CD4+ T cells with the QIAamp micro DNA kit.

After removal of 4 bases from V and 2 bases from J, the junction retains 9 bases not matched to a gene. The CDR3 sequence holds 16 residues, the cysteine and phenylalanine included. Kept here is only the CDR3 DNA, which spans 48 bases and is read in frame from base 1. CDR1 MDHEN and CDR2 SYDVKM were looked up in the germline V gene. On the study overall, not on this receptor specifically: At late post-vaccination timepoints, both infection-induced and vaccine-induced clones showed marked clonal contraction, consistent with waning T cell responses. Only a small number of convalescent patients were included, and no early post-infection timepoints were available, which limited the study. Among healthy vaccine recipients, nearly all vaccine-induced clones were SARS-CoV-2 mono-reactive, and just 1 of 255 was cross-reactive with common cold coronaviruses.

The chain was built from TRBV28 and TRBJ2-5; 8 middle bases align to TRBD2. The sequence was collected from a human donor who received a COVID-19 vaccine. The sequenced sample was CD4+ T cells from PBMCs cultured with SARS-CoV-2 spike peptides, obtained before COVID-19 vaccination. According to the study, the label for this sample's cell subset or site signals: SARS-CoV-2 spike overlapping peptide pool stimulation. The CDR3 amino acid sequence is: CASSSRAGGLQETQYF. The nucleotide sequence is TGTGCCAGCAGTTCTCGGGCGGGAGGACTTCAAGAGACCCAGTACTTC.